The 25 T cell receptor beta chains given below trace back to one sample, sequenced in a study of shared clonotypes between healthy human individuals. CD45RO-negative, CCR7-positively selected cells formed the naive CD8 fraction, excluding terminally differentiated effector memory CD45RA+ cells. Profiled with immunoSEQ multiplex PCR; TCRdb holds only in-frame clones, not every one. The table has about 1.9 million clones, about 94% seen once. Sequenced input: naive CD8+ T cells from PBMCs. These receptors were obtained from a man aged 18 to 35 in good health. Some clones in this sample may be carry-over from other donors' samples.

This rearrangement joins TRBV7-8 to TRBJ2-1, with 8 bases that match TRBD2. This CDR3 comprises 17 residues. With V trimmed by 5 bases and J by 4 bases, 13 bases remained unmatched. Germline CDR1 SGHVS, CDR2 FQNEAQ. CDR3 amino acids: CASSPRINSGVYNEQFF. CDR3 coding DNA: TGTGCCAGCAGCCCCCGAATAAATAGCGGGGTATACAATGAGCAGTTCTTC.

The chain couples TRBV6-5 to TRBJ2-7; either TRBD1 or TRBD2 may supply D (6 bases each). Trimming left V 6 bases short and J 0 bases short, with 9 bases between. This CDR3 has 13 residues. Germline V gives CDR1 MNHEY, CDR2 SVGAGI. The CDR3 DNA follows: TGTGCCAGCAGGGGGGGCCACTCCTACGAGCAGTACTTC. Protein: CASRGGHSYEQYF.

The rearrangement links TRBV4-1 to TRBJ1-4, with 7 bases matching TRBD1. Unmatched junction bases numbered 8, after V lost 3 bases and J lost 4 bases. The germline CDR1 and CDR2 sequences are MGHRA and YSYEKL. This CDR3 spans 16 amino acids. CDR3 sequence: CASSQTRGKGNEKLFF. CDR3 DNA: TGCGCCAGCAGCCAGACCAGGGGGAAGGGTAATGAAAAACTGTTTTTT.

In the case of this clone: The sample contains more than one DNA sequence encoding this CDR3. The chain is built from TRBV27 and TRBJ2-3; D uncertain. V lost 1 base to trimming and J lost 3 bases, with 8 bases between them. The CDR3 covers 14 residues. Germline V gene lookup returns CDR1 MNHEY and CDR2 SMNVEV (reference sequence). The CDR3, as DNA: TGTGCCAGCAGTTTATTGGCGTCTACAGATACGCAGTATTTT. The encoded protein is CASSLLASTDTQYF.

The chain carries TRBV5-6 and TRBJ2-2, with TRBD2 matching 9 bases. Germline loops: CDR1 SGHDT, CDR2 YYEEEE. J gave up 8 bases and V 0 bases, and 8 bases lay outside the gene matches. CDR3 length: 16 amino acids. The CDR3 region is CASSLALAGHFGELFF. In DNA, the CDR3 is TGTGCCAGCAGCTTGGCGCTAGCGGGACATTTTGGGGAGCTGTTTTTT.

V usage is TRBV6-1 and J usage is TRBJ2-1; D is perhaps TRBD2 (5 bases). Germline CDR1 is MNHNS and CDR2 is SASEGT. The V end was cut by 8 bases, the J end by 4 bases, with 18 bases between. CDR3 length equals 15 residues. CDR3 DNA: TGTGCCAGCCCCAGCGGCCCCGGTGGTTACAATGAGCAGTTCTTC. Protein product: CASPSGPGGYNEQFF.

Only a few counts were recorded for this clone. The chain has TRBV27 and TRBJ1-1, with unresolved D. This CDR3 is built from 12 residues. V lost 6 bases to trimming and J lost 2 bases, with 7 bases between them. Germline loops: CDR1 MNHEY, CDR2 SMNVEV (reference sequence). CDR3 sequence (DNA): TGTGCCAGCAGGACAACCAACACTGAAGCTTTCTTT. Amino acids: CASRTTNTEAFF.

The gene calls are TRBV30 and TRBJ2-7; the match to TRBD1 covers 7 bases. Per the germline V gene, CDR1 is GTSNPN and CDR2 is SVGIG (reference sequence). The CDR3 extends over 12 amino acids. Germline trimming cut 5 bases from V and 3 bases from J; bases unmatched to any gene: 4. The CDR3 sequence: CAWGQASYEQYF. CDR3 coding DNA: TGTGCCTGGGGACAGGCTAGCTACGAGCAGTACTTC.

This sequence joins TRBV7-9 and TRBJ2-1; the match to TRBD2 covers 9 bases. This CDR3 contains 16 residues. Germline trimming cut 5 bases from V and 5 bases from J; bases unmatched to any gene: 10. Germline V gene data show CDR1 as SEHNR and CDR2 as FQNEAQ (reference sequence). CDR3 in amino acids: CASSPAGGKENNEQFF. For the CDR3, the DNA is TGTGCCAGCAGCCCCGCGGGGGGGAAGGAGAACAATGAGCAGTTCTTC.

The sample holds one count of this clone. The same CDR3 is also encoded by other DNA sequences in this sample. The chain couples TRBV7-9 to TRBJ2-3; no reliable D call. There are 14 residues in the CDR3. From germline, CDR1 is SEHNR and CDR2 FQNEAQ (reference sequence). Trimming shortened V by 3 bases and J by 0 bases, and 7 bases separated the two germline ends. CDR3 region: CASSFPGSTDTQYF. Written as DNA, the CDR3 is TGTGCCAGCAGCTTTCCTGGGAGCACAGATACGCAGTATTTT.

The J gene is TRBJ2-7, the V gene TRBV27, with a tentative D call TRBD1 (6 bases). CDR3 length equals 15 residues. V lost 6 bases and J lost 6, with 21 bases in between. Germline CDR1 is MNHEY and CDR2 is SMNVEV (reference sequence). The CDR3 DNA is TGTGCCAGCAGGCCGCGCTCGGGACACCCCTCCGAGCAGTACTTC. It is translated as CASRPRSGHPSEQYF.

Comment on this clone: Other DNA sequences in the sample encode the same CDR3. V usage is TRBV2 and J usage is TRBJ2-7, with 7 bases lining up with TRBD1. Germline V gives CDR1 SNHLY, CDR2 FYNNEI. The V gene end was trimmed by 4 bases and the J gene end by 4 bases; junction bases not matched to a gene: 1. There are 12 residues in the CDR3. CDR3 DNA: TGTGCCAGCAGTGGGGACAGTTACGAGCAGTACTTC. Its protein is CASSGDSYEQYF.

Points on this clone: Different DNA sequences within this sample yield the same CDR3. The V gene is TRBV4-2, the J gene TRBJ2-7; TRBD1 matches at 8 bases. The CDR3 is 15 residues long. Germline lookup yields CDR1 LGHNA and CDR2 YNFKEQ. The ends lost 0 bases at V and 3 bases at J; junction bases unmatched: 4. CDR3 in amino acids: CASSQDRTGIYEQYF. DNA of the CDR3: TGTGCCAGCAGCCAAGATAGGACAGGGATCTACGAGCAGTACTTC.

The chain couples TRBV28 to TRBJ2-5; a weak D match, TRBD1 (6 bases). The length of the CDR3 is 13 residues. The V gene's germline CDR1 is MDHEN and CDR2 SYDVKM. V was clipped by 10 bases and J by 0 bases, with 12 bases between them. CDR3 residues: CATKDSYQETQYF. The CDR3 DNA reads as TGTGCCACAAAGGACAGCTACCAAGAGACCCAGTACTTC.

For the CDR3, the DNA is TGTGCCAGCACTGGGAAGTATTCCTACGAGCAGTACTTC. Translated: CASTGKYSYEQYF. The chain is built from TRBV2 and TRBJ2-7; D is unclear. V gave up 7 bases and J gave up 1 base, with 11 bases separating them. CDR1 and CDR2 from the germline V gene are SNHLY and FYNNEI. The CDR3 loop spans 13 amino acids.

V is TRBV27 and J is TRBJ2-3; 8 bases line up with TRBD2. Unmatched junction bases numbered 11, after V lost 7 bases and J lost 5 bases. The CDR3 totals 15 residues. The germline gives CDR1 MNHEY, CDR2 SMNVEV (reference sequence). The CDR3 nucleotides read TGTGCCAGCACCCCAATCCCTCGGGAGGGAGATACGCAGTATTTT. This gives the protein CASTPIPREGDTQYF.

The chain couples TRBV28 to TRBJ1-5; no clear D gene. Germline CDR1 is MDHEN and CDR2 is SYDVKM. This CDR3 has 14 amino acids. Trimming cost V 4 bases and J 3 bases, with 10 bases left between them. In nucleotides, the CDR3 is TGTGCCAGCAGTTCTCGGGTCCTCAATCAGCCCCAGCATTTT. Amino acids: CASSSRVLNQPQHF. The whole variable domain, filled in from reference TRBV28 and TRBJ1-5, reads DVKVTQSSRYLVKRTGEKVFLECVQDMDHENMFWYRQDPGLGLRLIYFSYDVKMKEKGDIPEGYSVSREKKERFSLILESASTNQTSMYLCASSSRVLNQPQHFGDGTRLSIL.

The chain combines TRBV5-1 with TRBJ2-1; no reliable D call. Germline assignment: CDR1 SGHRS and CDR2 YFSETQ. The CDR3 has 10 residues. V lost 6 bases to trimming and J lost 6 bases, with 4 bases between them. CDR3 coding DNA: TGCGCCAGCATGGGCAATGAGCAGTTCTTC. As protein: CASMGNEQFF. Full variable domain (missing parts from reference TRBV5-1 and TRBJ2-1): KAGVTQTPRYLIKTRGQQVTLSCSPISGHRSVSWYQQTPGQGLQFLFEYFSETQRNKGNFPGRFSGRQFSNSRSEMNVSTLELGDSALYLCASMGNEQFFGPGTRLTVL.

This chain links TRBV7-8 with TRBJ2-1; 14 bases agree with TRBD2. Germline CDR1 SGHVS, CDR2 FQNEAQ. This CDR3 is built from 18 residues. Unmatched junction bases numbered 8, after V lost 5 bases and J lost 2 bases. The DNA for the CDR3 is TGTGCCAGCAGCCCGGGACTAGCGGGAGCGATTACCTACAATGAGCAGTTCTTC. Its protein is CASSPGLAGAITYNEQFF.

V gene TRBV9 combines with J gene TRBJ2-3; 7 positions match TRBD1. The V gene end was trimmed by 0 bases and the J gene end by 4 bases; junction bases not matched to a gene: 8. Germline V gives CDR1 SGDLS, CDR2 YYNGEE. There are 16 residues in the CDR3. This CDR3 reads CASSVDHRGLADTQYF. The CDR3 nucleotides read TGTGCCAGCAGCGTAGATCACAGGGGATTAGCAGATACGCAGTATTTT.

The CDR3 loop is CASSPSGGRAVAETQYF. The CDR3, as DNA: TGTGCCAGCAGCCCCAGTGGCGGGAGGGCCGTCGCGGAGACCCAGTACTTC. This chain joins TRBV7-2 and TRBJ2-5; 9 nucleotides agree with TRBD2. The CDR3 consists of 17 residues. The germline gives CDR1 SGHTA, CDR2 FQGNSA. The V gene end was trimmed by 5 bases and the J gene end by 5 bases; junction bases not matched to a gene: 15.

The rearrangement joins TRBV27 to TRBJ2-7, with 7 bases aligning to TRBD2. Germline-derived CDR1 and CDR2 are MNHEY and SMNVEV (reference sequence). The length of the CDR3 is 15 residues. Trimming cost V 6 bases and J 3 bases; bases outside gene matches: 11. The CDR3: CASRERGRAGYEQYF. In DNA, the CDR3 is TGTGCCAGCAGGGAAAGAGGGAGGGCCGGCTACGAGCAGTACTTC.

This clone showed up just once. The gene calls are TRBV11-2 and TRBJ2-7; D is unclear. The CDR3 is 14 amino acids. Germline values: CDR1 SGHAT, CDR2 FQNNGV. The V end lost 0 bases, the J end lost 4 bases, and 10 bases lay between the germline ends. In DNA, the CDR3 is TGTGCCAGCAGCTTAGATAGGAACGGGTACGAGCAGTACTTC. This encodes CASSLDRNGYEQYF.

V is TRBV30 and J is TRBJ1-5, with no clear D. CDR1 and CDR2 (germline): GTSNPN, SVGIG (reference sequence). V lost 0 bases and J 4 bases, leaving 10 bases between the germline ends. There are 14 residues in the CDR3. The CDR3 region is CAWSVLTENQPQHF. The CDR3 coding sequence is TGTGCCTGGAGTGTACTAACAGAGAATCAGCCCCAGCATTTT.

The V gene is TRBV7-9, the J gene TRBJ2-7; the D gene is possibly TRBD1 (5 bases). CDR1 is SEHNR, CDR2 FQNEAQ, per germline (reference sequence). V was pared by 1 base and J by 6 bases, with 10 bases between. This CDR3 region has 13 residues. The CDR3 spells CASSLGRGAEQYF. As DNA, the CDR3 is TGTGCCAGCAGCTTAGGACGTGGGGCCGAGCAGTACTTC.